Listed here are 16 T cell receptor beta chains from one sample, sequenced in a study of cytomegalovirus exposure and HLA in healthy donors. PCR employed 60 Vbeta and 13 Jbeta primers. Clones were read by immunoSEQ multiplex PCR, and TCRdb kept only the in-frame ones, dropping some. The table lists about 180,000 clones, 79% of them singletons. Sequencing was performed on PBMCs. The receptors shown here come from a woman in her 40s in good health and CMV-seronegative.

V gene TRBV7-8 combines with J gene TRBJ2-7; no definite D call. Between the trimmed V and J ends, which lost 5 bases and 6 bases, there was a span of 8 bases. The CDR3 loop spans 11 amino acids. CDR1 is SGHVS, CDR2 FQNEAQ, per germline. The DNA of the CDR3 is TGTGCCAGCAGCCTATCTGGCGAGCAGTACTTC. This encodes CASSLSGEQYF. The full variable domain, its missing parts supplied by reference TRBV7-8 and TRBJ2-7, is GAGVSQSPRYKVAKRGQDVALRCDPISGHVSLFWYQQALGQGPEFLTYFQNEAQLDKSGLPSDRFFAERPEGSVSTLKIQRTQQEDSAVYLCASSLSGEQYFGPGTRLTVT.

CDR3 coding DNA: TGTGCCAGCAGCTTAGTGGATACTTCCTCCGGGAACGAGCAGTACTTC. It yields the protein CASSLVDTSSGNEQYF. The chain has TRBV7-9 and TRBJ2-7, with D perhaps matching TRBD2 (5 bases). The CDR3 covers 16 residues. Per germline, CDR1 SEHNR and CDR2 FQNEAQ (reference sequence). Trimming left V 1 base short and J 5 bases short, with 18 bases between. Full variable domain (rest looked up from reference TRBV7-9 and TRBJ2-7): DTGVSQNPRHKITKRGQNVTFRCDPISEHNRLYWYRQTLGQGPEFLTYFQNEAQLEKSRLLSDRFSAERPKGSFSTLEIQRTEQGDSAMYLCASSLVDTSSGNEQYFGPGTRLTVT.

With respect to this clone: This sample includes further DNA sequences coding for the same CDR3. V usage is TRBV7-2 and J usage is TRBJ2-7; D perhaps matches TRBD2 (6 bases). The V end lost 1 base, the J end lost 4 bases, and 11 bases lay between the germline ends. Germline CDR1 SGHTA, CDR2 FQGNSA. The CDR3 is made up of 14 amino acids. The CDR3: CASSLEGLAYEQYF. CDR3 in DNA: TGTGCCAGCAGCTTAGAGGGACTGGCTTACGAGCAGTACTTC. Looking up the rest from reference TRBV7-2 and TRBJ2-7 gives the full variable domain: GAGVSQSPSNKVTEKGKDVELRCDPISGHTALYWYRQSLGQGLEFLIYFQGNSAPDKSGLPSDRFSAERTGGSVSTLTIQRTQQEDSAVYLCASSLEGLAYEQYFGPGTRLTVT.

The chain combines TRBV27 with TRBJ2-3; 8 positions agree with TRBD1. CDR1 MNHEY and CDR2 SMNVEV come from the germline V gene (reference sequence). This CDR3 contains 15 residues. V dropped 5 bases and J dropped 1; count of bases not matched to a gene: 5. The CDR3 DNA reads TGTGCCAGCAGTCCCCCGGGACAGGGCACAGATACGCAGTATTTT. Its translation is CASSPPGQGTDTQYF.

This chain connects TRBV7-9 to TRBJ1-2, with 9 positions matching TRBD1. V gave up 3 bases and J gave up 5 bases; unmatched junction bases: 4. The CDR3 length is 14 residues. Germline CDR1 and CDR2: SEHNR and FQNEAQ (reference sequence). CDR3 coding DNA: TGTGCCAGCAGCTTCCGGGACAGGGCTTATGGCTACACCTTC. Protein sequence: CASSFRDRAYGYTF.

This clone was observed a single time. The junction departs from germline at one end; a sequencing error may be responsible. This chain uses TRBV12-5 with TRBJ2-2; 8 bases are shared with TRBD1. CDR3 length: 14 residues. Germline V gives CDR1 LGHNT, CDR2 FRNRAP. CDR3 coding DNA: TGTGCTAGTGGCCCAGACAGGGGACCCCGGGGAGCTGTTTTT. Its translation is CASGPDRGPRGAVF.

V gene TRBV9 combines with J gene TRBJ2-3; possible D gene TRBD1, 5 bases. Germline assignment: CDR1 SGDLS and CDR2 YYNGEE. This CDR3 is built from 14 residues. V gave up 4 bases and J gave up 2 bases, with 11 bases separating them. CDR3 loop: CASSPGQHTDTQYF. The CDR3 coding sequence is TGTGCCAGCAGCCCAGGACAACACACAGATACGCAGTATTTT.

The V gene is TRBV6-1, the J gene TRBJ2-5, with a weak D call TRBD1 (5 bases). Germline V gene sequence: CDR1 MNHNS, CDR2 SASEGT. V was cut by 2 bases and J by 4 bases, with 23 bases left in between. The CDR3 spans 18 residues. CDR3: CASSEIGTLQGVGETQYF. The DNA for the CDR3 is TGTGCCAGCAGTGAAATAGGAACGCTCCAAGGGGTGGGAGAGACCCAGTACTTC.

V gene TRBV11-2 combines with J gene TRBJ1-1; D is ambiguous. Looked up from germline, CDR1 is SGHAT and CDR2 is FQNNGV. The CDR3 contains 13 residues. V gave up 1 base and J gave up 1 base, with 4 bases separating them. Here the CDR3 DNA reads TGTGCCAGCAGCTTAGGGCAGAACACTGAAGCTTTCTTT. Its protein product is CASSLGQNTEAFF.

J is TRBJ2-3 and V is TRBV29-1, with D possibly being TRBD1 (6 bases). V was trimmed by 2 bases and J by 0 bases, leaving 18 bases between them. CDR1 and CDR2 (germline): SQVTM, ANQGSEA. This CDR3 has 17 residues. For the CDR3, the DNA is TGCAGCGTTGAAAAGTGGGGCAGGGGCACTAGCACAGATACGCAGTATTTT. This gives the protein CSVEKWGRGTSTDTQYF.

This chain connects TRBV19 to TRBJ1-5, with 8 bases aligning to TRBD1. V was clipped by 5 bases and J by 2 bases; unmatched bases: 5. Germline assignment: CDR1 LNHDA and CDR2 SQIVND (reference sequence). The CDR3 contains 15 residues. This chain's CDR3 is CASSPDRGGNQPQHF. CDR3 in DNA: TGTGCCAGTAGTCCCGACAGGGGTGGCAATCAGCCCCAGCATTTT.

This clone appeared once. The V and J genes are TRBV2 and TRBJ2-5, with 8 bases aligning to TRBD2. Per germline, CDR1 SNHLY and CDR2 FYNNEI. The CDR3 covers 14 residues. V was clipped by 3 bases and J by 7 bases; unmatched bases: 7. The chain's CDR3 is CASSDGASGLTQYF. The DNA for the CDR3 is TGTGCCAGCAGTGATGGTGCTAGCGGGTTGACCCAGTACTTC.

The chain joins TRBV7-9 to TRBJ1-2, with 9 bases that match TRBD1. There are 15 residues in the CDR3. CDR1 is SEHNR, CDR2 FQNEAQ, per germline (reference sequence). V lost 4 bases, J lost 8 bases, and 11 bases stayed unmatched. CDR3 sequence: CASSSAGQGLLGYTF. The DNA for the CDR3 is TGTGCCAGCAGCTCCGCAGGACAGGGGCTATTGGGCTACACCTTC. The full variable domain, its missing parts supplied by reference TRBV7-9 and TRBJ1-2, is DTGVSQNPRHKITKRGQNVTFRCDPISEHNRLYWYRQTLGQGPEFLTYFQNEAQLEKSRLLSDRFSAERPKGSFSTLEIQRTEQGDSAMYLCASSSAGQGLLGYTFGSGTRLTVV.

The gene calls are TRBV6-5 and TRBJ2-5; TRBD2 might be the D (5 bases). Per the germline V gene, CDR1 is MNHEY and CDR2 is SVGAGI. The CDR3 contains 13 residues. V was trimmed by 6 bases and J by 5 bases, leaving 13 bases between them. Here the CDR3 reads CASSEGTRETQYF. The CDR3 DNA follows: TGTGCCAGCAGCGAGGGAACGCGGGAGACCCAGTACTTC.

This rearrangement joins TRBV5-1 to TRBJ2-1; tentatively, D is TRBD2 (7 bases). The CDR3 loop spans 16 amino acids. Trimming stripped 4 bases from V and 0 bases from J, with 14 bases between. Germline CDR1 is SGHRS and CDR2 is YFSETQ. The CDR3 sequence: CASSGGGGRSYNEQFF. CDR3 coding DNA: TGCGCCAGCAGCGGCGGCGGGGGCCGCTCCTACAATGAGCAGTTCTTC.

The chain couples TRBV7-8 to TRBJ2-2; D gene ambiguous. CDR1 and CDR2 from the germline V gene are SGHVS and FQNEAQ. The CDR3 is 15 amino acids. Trimming took 1 base from V and 1 from J, leaving 7 bases between them. The CDR3 loop is CASSLGSRNTGELFF. CDR3 DNA sequence: TGTGCCAGCAGCTTAGGGAGCAGGAACACCGGGGAGCTGTTTTTT.